Listed here are 18 T cell receptor beta chains from one sample, sequenced in a study of T cells in Graves' hyperthyroidism and ophthalmopathy. Amplification of TCR beta CDR3 regions used RNA as the template. The HTBI primer set served for first-round RT-PCR of the TCR CDR3. TCRdb reprocessed the multiplex PCR reads with MiXCR, giving one entry per CDR3 protein. The table shows hundreds of thousands of distinct CDR3 sequences, with about 15% occurring only once. The material sequenced was blood. The receptors shown here come from a woman aged 25 to 45 with Graves' hyperthyroidism.

V gene TRBV19 combines with J gene TRBJ1-1, with D perhaps matching TRBD1 (5 bases). This CDR3 contains 14 residues. Germline assignment: CDR1 LNHDA and CDR2 SQIVND (reference sequence). V lost 6 bases and J lost 5, with 16 bases in between. CDR3 DNA sequence: TGTGCCAGTAGATCCCCGGAGGGGCGGACTGAAGCTTTCTTT. Its protein is CASRSPEGRTEAFF.

The chain recombines TRBV2 with TRBJ2-1; D not resolved. CDR1 and CDR2 from the germline V gene are SNHLY and FYNNEI. V dropped 1 base and J dropped 8 bases, with 6 bases sitting between them. CDR3 length equals 12 residues. DNA of the CDR3: TGTGCCAGCAGTGAAGACGACGATGAGCAGTTCTTC. It specifies CASSEDDDEQFF. Looking up the rest from reference TRBV2 and TRBJ2-1 gives the full variable domain: EPEVTQTPSHQVTQMGQEVILRCVPISNHLYFYWYRQILGQKVEFLVSFYNNEISEKSEIFDDQFSVERPDGSNFTLKIRSTKLEDSAMYFCASSEDDDEQFFGPGTRLTVL.

This clonotype was recorded many times. This sequence joins TRBV28 and TRBJ2-1, with D possibly being TRBD2 (6 bases). Germline loops: CDR1 MDHEN, CDR2 SYDVKM. With 8 bases removed from V and 5 bases from J, the gap between germline ends came to 25 bases. The CDR3 totals 17 residues. The CDR3 coding sequence is TGTGCCAGCGGAAGTATCCGGGCTAGCGAGAACCACAATGAGCAGTTCTTC. Translation: CASGSIRASENHNEQFF. Drawing the rest from reference TRBV28 and TRBJ2-1, the complete variable domain is DVKVTQSSRYLVKRTGEKVFLECVQDMDHENMFWYRQDPGLGLRLIYFSYDVKMKEKGDIPEGYSVSREKKERFSLILESASTNQTSMYLCASGSIRASENHNEQFFGPGTRLTVL.

This clonotype occurred once. This may arise from a read error, as a much more abundant clone is one base away. The chain links TRBV6-1 to TRBJ2-3; a possible D gene is TRBD2 (6 bases). The CDR3 is 15 residues long. Trimming took off 6 bases at V and 2 bases at J, with 15 bases between the two ends. Per the germline V gene, CDR1 is MNHNS and CDR2 is SASEGT. The CDR3 spells CASRTRVGYTDTQYF. DNA of the CDR3: TGTGCCAGCAGGACTAGGGTGGGGTACACAGATACGCAGTATTTT.

This clonotype was found a few times. V usage is TRBV20-1 and J usage is TRBJ1-5, with D tentatively TRBD1 (6 bases). CDR3 size: 15 residues. The V and J ends lost 0 bases and 6 bases respectively, with 15 bases between them. Germline V gene sequence: CDR1 DFQATT, CDR2 SNEGSKA (reference sequence). CDR3 coding DNA: TGCAGTGCTAGAGATTCGGGGGGCTTACCTCAGCCCCAGCATTTT. Translation gives CSARDSGGLPQPQHF.

There are a few counts of this clonotype. The genes are TRBV11-2 and TRBJ1-1, with D possibly being TRBD1 (6 bases). CDR1 and CDR2 (germline): SGHAT, FQNNGV. Trimming took off 5 bases at V and 4 bases at J, with 17 bases between the two ends. The length of the CDR3 is 15 residues. CDR3 bases: TGTGCCAGCAGCCCAGGGGAGGGGGGCTTCACTGAAGCTTTCTTT. This gives the protein CASSPGEGGFTEAFF.

The chain combines TRBV11-3 with TRBJ2-1; tentatively, D is TRBD2 (5 bases). Germline lookup yields CDR1 SGHNT and CDR2 YENEEA. The germline V and J ends were trimmed by 2 bases and 6 bases, with 20 bases remaining between them. CDR3 length: 17 residues. The CDR3 protein is CASSLRSGKTSGNEQFF. CDR3 bases: TGTGCCAGCAGCTTAAGGAGCGGAAAAACCTCAGGCAATGAGCAGTTCTTC.

This clonotype was picked up a small number of times. Written as DNA, the CDR3 is TGTGCCAGCAGTGGCGTCCCGGGACAGGGGGCCCGTTCACCCCTCCACTTT. It translates to CASSGVPGQGARSPLHF. The V and J genes are TRBV6-1 and TRBJ1-6; 12 nucleotides match TRBD1. J was trimmed by 9 bases and V by 4 bases; bases with no gene match: 10. This CDR3 has 17 residues. Germline values: CDR1 MNHNS, CDR2 SASEGT.

This clonotype was seen just once. Here the CDR3 reads CATSDFGGAGRNETQYF. In nucleotides, the CDR3 is TGTGCCACCAGTGATTTTGGGGGCGCGGGTAGAAATGAGACCCAGTACTTC. The chain has TRBV24-1 and TRBJ2-5; D possibly corresponds to TRBD1 (6 bases). CDR1 and CDR2 from the germline V gene are KGHDR and SFDVKD. The V end lost 1 base, the J end lost 5 bases, and 19 bases lay between the germline ends. The CDR3 spans 17 residues.

The rearrangement uses TRBV5-5 and TRBJ2-1; 7 bases align to TRBD1. V shed 2 bases, J shed 7 bases, and the junction held 6 bases outside the gene matches. The CDR3 is made up of 14 amino acids. Germline V gene data show CDR1 as SGHKS and CDR2 as YYEKEE (reference sequence). CDR3 sequence: CASSFLGQRNEQFF. The CDR3 coding sequence is TGTGCCAGCAGCTTTTTGGGACAGAGGAATGAGCAGTTCTTC. Variable domain in full (rest from reference TRBV5-5 and TRBJ2-1): DAGVTQSPTHLIKTRGQQVTLRCSPISGHKSVSWYQQVLGQGPQFIFQYYEKEERGRGNFPDRFSARQFPNYSSELNVNALLLGDSALYLCASSFLGQRNEQFFGPGTRLTVL.

This clonotype showed up just a few times. The chain couples TRBV28 to TRBJ2-7; D could derive from TRBD1 or TRBD2 (5 bases each). This CDR3 spans 13 amino acids. The germline V gene has CDR1 MDHEN and CDR2 SYDVKM. V gave up 6 bases and J gave up 11 bases, with 20 bases separating them. The CDR3 loop is CASSRPGPAKEYF. The CDR3 nucleotides read TGTGCCAGCAGCCGCCCGGGACCGGCGAAGGAGTACTTC.

This clonotype showed up many times. The chain combines TRBV7-2 with TRBJ2-1; D remains unclear. The V gene lost 2 bases and the J gene lost 9 bases, with 8 bases spanning the gap. The CDR3 extends over 12 amino acids. Germline CDR1 SGHTA, CDR2 FQGNSA. CDR3 sequence reads: CASSLLGGEQFF. The CDR3 region has the DNA TGTGCCAGCAGCTTACTAGGTGGTGAGCAGTTCTTC.

This clonotype was detected ten times or more. The DNA for the CDR3 is TGTGCCAGCAGCCTTATGCTAGCGAGGTACAATGAGCAGTTCTTC. Its translation is CASSLMLARYNEQFF. V and J are TRBV28 and TRBJ2-1; a weak D match, TRBD2 (6 bases). Germline values: CDR1 MDHEN, CDR2 SYDVKM. V gave up 6 bases and J gave up 4 bases, with 16 bases separating them. The CDR3 length is 15 residues.

The table lists this clonotype with many counts. This chain connects TRBV20-1 to TRBJ2-7; 9 bases line up with TRBD1. The CDR3 has 18 amino acids. The V gene's germline CDR1 is DFQATT and CDR2 SNEGSKA (reference sequence). After removal of 6 bases from V and 3 bases from J, the junction contained 21 bases not matched to a gene. The CDR3 DNA reads as TGCAGTGCCCTTCCGGGACAGGGAGCTGTGTGGAGAGGCTACGAGCAGTACTTC. Protein sequence: CSALPGQGAVWRGYEQYF.

This clonotype turned up a few times. The gene calls are TRBV12-5 and TRBJ2-1; 7 bases line up with TRBD1. The CDR3 is made up of 16 amino acids. Trimming removed 1 base from V and 6 bases from J; junction bases left unmatched: 9. The V gene's germline CDR1 is LGHNT and CDR2 FRNRAP. CDR3 coding DNA: TGTGCTAGTGGTTTGGGAGACAGGGTCGAGCGCAATGAGCAGTTCTTC. It translates to CASGLGDRVERNEQFF. The variable domain in full, completed from reference TRBV12-5 and TRBJ2-1, reads DARVTQTPRHKVTEMGQEVTMRCQPILGHNTVFWYRQTMMQGLELLAYFRNRAPLDDSGMPKDRFSAEMPDATLATLKIQPSEPRDSAVYFCASGLGDRVERNEQFFGPGTRLTVL.

The sample holds many counts of this clonotype. CDR3 sequence reads: CASSLAQVRGGTEAFF. DNA for the CDR3: TGTGCCAGCAGCTTGGCTCAGGTCCGGGGCGGAACTGAAGCTTTCTTT. This chain links TRBV5-8 with TRBJ1-1; tentative D call: TRBD1 (5 bases). The germline gives CDR1 SGHTS, CDR2 YDEGEE. V was trimmed by 0 bases and J by 5 bases, leaving 17 bases between them. The CDR3 covers 16 residues. Together with reference TRBV5-8 and TRBJ1-1, the CDR3 gives the full variable domain: EAGVTQSPTHLIKTRGQQATLRCSPISGHTSVYWYQQALGLGLQFLLWYDEGEERNRGNFPPRFSGRQFPNYSSELNVNALELEDSALYLCASSLAQVRGGTEAFFGQGTRLTVV.

The table lists this clonotype with a few counts. The rearrangement uses TRBV6-5 and TRBJ1-5; maybe TRBD1 (6 bases). Germline CDR1 is MNHEY and CDR2 is SVGAGI. The germline V and J ends were trimmed by 2 bases and 3 bases, with 14 bases remaining between them. This CDR3 has 16 residues. The CDR3: CASSYMEGGPNQPQHF. As DNA, the CDR3 is TGTGCCAGCAGTTACATGGAGGGGGGCCCCAATCAGCCCCAGCATTTT.

The chain uses TRBV5-1 and TRBJ2-7, with D perhaps given as TRBD1 or TRBD2 (6 bases each). CDR1 and CDR2 from the germline V gene are SGHRS and YFSETQ. The length of the CDR3 is 16 residues. V lost 1 base to trimming and J lost 2 bases, with 16 bases between them. CDR3: CASSLSGGHGAYEQYF. The CDR3 DNA reads TGCGCCAGCAGCTTGTCTGGGGGGCACGGGGCCTACGAGCAGTACTTC.